This T cell receptor (beta chain) was documented in a study of shared clonotypes between healthy human individuals (dated by TCRdb to 2020 to 2021). Some background on the complete study: The cohort included three men and a couple of women between 18 and 49 years of age. To estimate repertoire size and how much clonotypes are shared between individuals, the study performed deep sequencing of blood TCR repertoires from roughly five healthy adults. Each donor's leukapheresis produced roughly between about 0.85 and 10 billion PBMCs. For each donor, CD4 naive and CD4 memory were each run on three plates, CD8 naive on two plates, and CD8 memory on one plate. To increase sequencing depth and limit assay-specific biases, TCR repertoire library preparation and sequencing were carried out by different laboratories using diverse techniques. Paper-wide results and their limitations: Based on pairwise subsampling, the degree of clonotype sharing among donors was expected to be affected by sequencing depth. When a few donors were compared, the shared fraction of clonotypes was 5% to 6.5% for naive CD4, around 3.6% for naive CD8, more than 2% for memory CD4, and 0.35% to 0.4% for memory CD8. Incomplete sequencing was indicated by rarefaction of sorted-subset datasets, despite the large sequencing depth. Higher generation probabilities were observed for clonotypes shared by all four sorted-subset donors than for non-shared clonotypes. The small number of donors limited the genetic and exposure-history diversity represented. Larger estimated clonotype richness was generally found for naive subsets than for memory subsets. Only blood was sampled, and tissue TCR repertoires likely differ from those in blood.

Using the deep immunoSEQ assay, TCR CDR3 regions were amplified from genomic DNA by multiplex PCR. Genomic DNA extracted from each cell subset was distributed evenly over all wells of several immunoSEQ 96-well plates, and each plate served as one replicate. For sorted subsets, each replicate PCR was loaded with around 200 ng genomic DNA, equivalent to about 33,000 T cell genomes. The purified libraries were quantified using a Qubit 3.0 fluorometer, sized with a Bioanalyzer 2100, and then quantified again using the KAPA Library Quantification kit. Every immunoSEQ 96-well plate was sequenced on a dedicated single-read 150-cycle Illumina NextSeq 550 flow cell. The study's own analysis went as follows. Because the immunoSEQ output included only junctional sequences and no quality scores, the filtering could not be the same as the filtering used for full-length reads. To assign V/J genes and CDR3, sequences were annotated against IMGT germline references using PyIR, a Python wrapper for IgBLAST v1.9. Reads were filtered out if the reads had weak V/J assignments (E-value above 1e-6), no CDR3, stop codons, out-of-frame junctions, or ambiguous translated residues. V3J clonotypes were defined as sequences sharing an identical inferred V gene, J gene, and CDR3 amino acid sequence. To compute the percentage overlap between repertoires, the number of shared unique clonotypes was divided by the size of the smaller repertoire. Repertoire richness was assessed with RTK rarefaction, the Chao1 estimator, and Recon v2.1 estimates of unobserved clonotypes. Generation probabilities were computed with OLGA for all TCRbeta clonotypes obtained by the gDNA method from several donors. TCRdb limited this immuneACCESS table to in-frame rearrangements with V and J called. A share of clones is missing; checked studies link under half to unresolved V genes, and the rest is unexplained. V, J and clone size were drawn from that table, and D and trimming were deduced from the DNA. The sample includes 2 million to 2.5 million clones, with more than 85% observed a single time. The ten top clones hold 0.39% of the sample.

As for this clone: Its antigen specificity is not known. No base-level quality is on record; no much larger clone is a single base apart.

The donors were healthy, HIV-negative adults who had no recently reported acute infections or vaccinations. All donors were Caucasian adults living in Nashville, Tennessee, USA. CD4+ T cells were enriched through magnetic negative selection, after which naive cells were positively selected on CD45RA and the remaining negative fraction served as the memory subset. Blood was collected by leukapheresis, and PBMCs were isolated by Ficoll-Histopaque density gradient centrifugation and then cryopreserved in liquid nitrogen vapor phase. Analytical flow cytometry was used to check the purity and quantity of each magnetically sorted T cell population. Genomic DNA was isolated from every sorted fraction and measured by UV absorbance on a Nanodrop 2000c. The sample taken for sequencing was naive CD4+ T cells from PBMCs. Per the publication, the cell subset or site label means: CD45RA+ positively selected. The clonotype was recovered from a man aged 18 to 29 in good health. Some clones in this sample may be carry-over from other donors' samples.

The bases read TGTGCCAGCAGTGAAGGGGGCCCGGGACAGGGTTTCGCGCAGTACTTC. It codes for CASSEGGPGQGFAQYF. The chain uses TRBV6-1 and TRBJ2-7; 9 central bases correspond to TRBD1. V lost 1 base and J lost 9 bases, and the count of bases not matched to a germline gene is 13. The CDR1 and CDR2 encoded by the germline V gene are MNHNS and SASEGT. From the cysteine through the phenylalanine, the CDR3 covers 16 amino acids. Only CDR3 DNA remains: 48 bases, in frame from the first base.